This T cell receptor (beta chain) emerged from a study of CD8+CD57+ T cells in acquired aplastic anemia (dated by TCRdb to the late 2010s). Background for the entire study: A mean of about 3.2 ug of DNA, ranging from about 0.2 to 27.4 ug, was extracted from sorted CD4+ and CD8+ cells. A CD8+CD57+ expansion meant a frequency higher than the mean frequency seen in healthy subjects. Beyond this particular receptor, the publication reports: Roughly 29 CD8+ CDR3 sequences were shared between patients and controls but appeared highly expressed in patients and within their immunodominant clones. No significant difference in CD8+ Simpson's diversity was found between patients and healthy controls (P=0.060).

TCR beta VDJ combination and CDR3 sequence profiling used genomic DNA as the template. An Illumina HiSeq 2000 was the platform used for TCR repertoire sequencing. The study's processing was this. Repertoires were assessed using TRBV/TRBJ rearrangement plots, CDR3 size and DJ length profiles, and Simpson's diversity index. The immunodominant clone was defined as the most abundant DNA sequence in deep sequencing data. CDR3 amino acid sequences were checked for sharing across subjects and were also compared against the VDJdb database and published repertoires. TCRdb reprocessing: public reads trimmed at Q25 with fastp, clones called with MiXCR, in-frame beta chains kept. CDR3 protein duplicates are merged, each entry listing the most common genes and DNA. These V and J calls originate from TCRdb's pipeline instead of the authors' own analysis. This sample has approximately 180,000 distinct CDR3 sequences in its table, and more than 60% of those were observed once. Roughly 46% of the sample is in the top ten clones.

The V end loses 2 bases and the J end loses 6 bases, and a stretch of 13 bases separates them. From a lookup of the germline V gene, CDR1 and CDR2 are KGHSH and LQKENI. The CDR3 spans 14 amino acids, including both terminal residues. CDR3 DNA only is kept here, 42 bases in frame from base 1. Expansion of CD8+CD57+ cells had been shown by flow cytometry in the patients chosen for sequencing. Every patient had a diagnosis of severe acquired aplastic anemia based on International Study of Aplastic Anemia and Agranulocytosis and Camitta criteria. No therapy had been received by the patients at the time of blood sampling. In this study, sorted CD4+ and CD8+ T cells from the blood of healthy subjects and of severe aplastic anemia patients had their TCR repertoires deep-sequenced. Patients were enrolled in the USA under clinicaltrials.gov protocols 00001620, 01623167, 00001397, 00071045, 00081523 and 00961064. Ficoll-Paque density gradient centrifugation was used to isolate peripheral blood mononuclear cells. CD4+ and CD8+ T cells were sorted by FACS or magnetic beads before DNA extraction.

Worth noting for this clonotype: What this receptor recognizes is not known. This is likely a read error, given that the CDR3 carries no conserved phenylalanine or tryptophan at its end.

Specimen: sorted CD4+, CD8+, or CD8+CD57+ T cells (not recorded which) from PBMCs. The TCR sequence derives from a human donor with aplastic anemia. The chain is assembled from TRBV18 and TRBJ1-1; TRBD1 is perhaps the D gene, given 6 matching bases. The CDR3 has the sequence CASSPVQGGPEAFS. The base sequence is TGTGCCAGCTCACCAGTTCAAGGGGGGCCTGAAGCTTTCTCT.